This section outlines one TCR beta chain sequence together with its context. The antigen remains undetermined. Gene and germline names: mouse. The read halts 1 residue ahead of the CDR3 end, with the missing end drawn from the germline J gene. TCRbeta CDR3 was sequenced at survey depth with template counts. Using immunoSEQ multiplex PCR, the repertoire was profiled, and TCRdb retains in-frame clones only, with some absent. The top ten hold almost 0.95% of the sample, which has about 20,000 clones, around 70% seen once. The data derive from a study of tissue T cells after allogeneic stem cell transplantation. Germline values: CDR1 NNHDY, CDR2 SYVADS. The CDR3 contains 13 residues. V lost 2 bases and J 5 bases, leaving 11 bases between the germline ends. Whole-study findings and limits: TCR repertoires tracked anatomic similarity, regardless of disease or transplant status. Blood and spleen captured only part of the tissue TCR repertoire.

Sequencing was done on a sample of spleen. The chain links TRBV13-3 to TRBJ2-7; tentatively, D is TRBD1 (5 bases). The TCR sequence derives from a female BALB/c mouse in good health. The mouse strain carries the MHC haplotype H2-d. CDR3 sequence reads: CASSEQGRDEQYF. CDR3 DNA, as far as it was read: TGTGCCAGCAGTGAGCAGGGAAGGGATGAACAGTAC.